This T cell receptor (beta chain) was obtained from a study of cytotoxic CD8 clonotypes in ibrutinib-treated CLL. The wider study: Median treatment time before response sampling was approximately 11 months, range 6 to 36.

Points from the study as a whole: At ibrutinib response, clonality increased, and at progression it declined back toward baseline. Under therapy, public clonotypes either contracted or stayed stable, and they were uncommon.

Turning to this clone: Its antigen is not identified.

TCR beta library input comprised roughly 2 micrograms of genomic DNA from cryopreserved PBMCs. Generated by immunoSEQ multiplex PCR, the TCRdb table keeps only in-frame clones and is missing some. The profile covers around 300,000 clones, with around four fifths appearing a single time and roughly 7% taken by the ten largest. The sample here was PBMCs, taken before ibrutinib treatment. This TCR came from a human donor with chronic lymphocytic leukemia.

DNA of the CDR3: TGTGCCAGCAGACCGGGACAGGGGGTTAGGCAGCCCCAGCATTTT. This encodes CASRPGQGVRQPQHF. V and J are TRBV6-5 and TRBJ1-5, with TRBD1 matching over 11 bases. The junction had 8 bases not matched to a gene; V was cut back by 6 bases and J by 7 bases. This CDR3 contains 15 residues. The V gene's germline CDR1 is MNHEY and CDR2 SVGAGI.